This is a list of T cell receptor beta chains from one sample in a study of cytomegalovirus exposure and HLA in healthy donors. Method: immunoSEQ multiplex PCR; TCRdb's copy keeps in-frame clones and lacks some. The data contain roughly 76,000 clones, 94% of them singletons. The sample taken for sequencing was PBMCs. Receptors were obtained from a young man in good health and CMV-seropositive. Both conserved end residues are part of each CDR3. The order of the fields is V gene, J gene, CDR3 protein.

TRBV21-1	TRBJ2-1	CASSKVGAGPSYNEQFF
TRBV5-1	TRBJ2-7	CASSPDSEGPYEQYF
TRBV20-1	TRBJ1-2	CSGLRESFYTF
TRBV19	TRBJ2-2	CATAFDLTGWGSGELFF
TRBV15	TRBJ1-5	CATSRDPTGGQPQHF
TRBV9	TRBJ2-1	CASSVGLGTSIVYNEQFF
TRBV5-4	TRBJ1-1	CASSQPDRPYTEAFF
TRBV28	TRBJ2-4	CASSPPSGRAKNIQYF
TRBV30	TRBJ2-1	CAWNSGTSVDEQFF
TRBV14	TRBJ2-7	CASSPLGDRGIGGGRRREQYF
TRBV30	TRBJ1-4	CAWAKQLLNEKLFF
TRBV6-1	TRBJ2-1	CASYQGTSGWGEQFF
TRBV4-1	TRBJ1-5	CASSRDDRSNQPQHF
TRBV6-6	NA	CASSSSGFTEQYF
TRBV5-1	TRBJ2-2	CATAQGTNTGELFF
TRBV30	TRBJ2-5	CAWRELAGKKGETQYF
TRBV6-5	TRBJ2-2	CASRQQGTNTGELFF
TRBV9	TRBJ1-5	CASGGPNQPQHF
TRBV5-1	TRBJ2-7	CASSEGTSGRAAEQYF
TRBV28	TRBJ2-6	CASSLGGLTSGANVLTF
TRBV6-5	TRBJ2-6	CASSWRTRGANVLTF
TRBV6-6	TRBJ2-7	CASTAGVSYEQYF
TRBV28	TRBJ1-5	CASSLGSGYSNQPQHF
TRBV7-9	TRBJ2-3	CASSLSQGSTDTQYF
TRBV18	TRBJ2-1	CASSPGELQYEQFF
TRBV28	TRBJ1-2	CASSTATGNYGYTF
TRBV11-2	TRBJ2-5	CASNGLAGVKETQYF
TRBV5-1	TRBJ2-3	CASSDPSREPVRAQYF
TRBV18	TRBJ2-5	CASSPYSAVLETQYF
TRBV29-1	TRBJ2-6	CSVLGQRPSGANVLTF
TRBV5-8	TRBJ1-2	CASSLRQGAGGYTF
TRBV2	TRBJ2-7	CASNREQVEQYF
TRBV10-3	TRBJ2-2	CAISESRDREIDTGELFF
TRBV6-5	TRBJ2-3	CASSYYSQGLADTQYF
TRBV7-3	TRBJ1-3	CASSSEKGTGGLFSGNTIYF
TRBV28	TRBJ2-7	CASTSGDSYEQYF
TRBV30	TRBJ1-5	CAWSVGQGYNQPQHF
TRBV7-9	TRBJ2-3	CASSSPGRATHTQYF
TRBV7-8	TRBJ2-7	CASSSRGGQGHEQYF
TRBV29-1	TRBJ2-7	CSVATEDKCEQYF
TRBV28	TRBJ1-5	CASSFSHRSRQPQHF
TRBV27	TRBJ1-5	CASSSGFQPQHF
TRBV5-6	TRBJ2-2	CASSLGANTGELFF
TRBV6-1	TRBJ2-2	CAGAGTNTGELFF
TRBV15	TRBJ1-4	CATSRDYGTVNEKLFF
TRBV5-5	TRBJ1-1	CASSLIGGWNTEAFF
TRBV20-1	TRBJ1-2	CSARVLRGYTF
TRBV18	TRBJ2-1	CASSPEDSLPRNEQFF
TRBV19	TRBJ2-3	CASGSSGYTDTQYF
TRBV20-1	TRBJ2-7	CSAGASYEQYF
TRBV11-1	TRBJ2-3	CASSADRVTDTQYF
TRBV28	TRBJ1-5	CASSLDPPGVGNQPQHF
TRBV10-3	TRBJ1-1	CAISDRGARAFF